This T cell receptor beta chain comes out of a study of shared T cell receptors in the human thymus (dated by TCRdb to about 2021). Some background on the complete study: The study examined how the human thymus generates shared, self-reactive T-cell receptor alpha chains.

To prepare the library, the immunoSEQ multiplex PCR assay was applied. TCRdb re-hosts the immuneACCESS table, in-frame sequences only. Its copies lack some clones; in the studies checked, an unresolved V gene accounts for under half of them, and the cause for the rest is not known. Counted in this sample were about 610,000 clones; approximately 90% of them appeared once. Approximately 0.01% of the sample goes to the ten largest clones. Its CDR3 holds 18 amino acids, cysteine through phenylalanine. Only the CDR3 DNA is retained, 54 bases long and in frame from the first base. From the germline V gene, CDR1 is WSHSY and CDR2 is SAAADI. V is pruned by 6 bases and J by 3 bases, leaving 16 bases of the junction without a gene match. Regarding this clone: What this receptor recognizes is not known. Base qualities are not provided; no much larger clone lies one nucleotide away.

These data were also filed under a second study, of human thymus T cells. As that second study puts it: Donors were immunologically healthy infants undergoing open corrective cardiac surgery for congenital heart defects in Finland. Thymus tissue was collected as surgical resects that were removed during corrective cardiac surgery. V and J gene segment usage appeared biased in both thymic and peripheral blood repertoires. Highly overlapping thymic TCR repertoires among unrelated individuals were reported in the related research. TCR alpha and beta repertoires from about eight infant thymus samples and four related peripheral blood samples were characterized in the study. The cohort included six male and a couple of female infants, with donor ages spanning 7 to 244 days. Thymocytes were freed from the tissue by mechanical means and kept at -70 degrees C as pellets of roughly 8.5-30 million cells. A QIAsymphony instrument was used to extract genomic DNA from frozen cell pellets. The immunoSEQ multiplex PCR assay was used to amplify the TCRB and TCRAD loci from a standardized amount of quality-controlled genomic DNA. Amplicons spanned the V(D)J region at a length sufficient to cover the CDR3 and identify V and J genes. Through the commercial immunoSEQ service, the amplicons were sequenced on an Illumina platform. Primer bias and sequencing errors were corrected using previously described methods, and TCRAD and TCRB definitions followed the IMGT database. The repertoires were analysed using immunoSEQ Analyzer 3.0 and VDJTools for basic statistics, V/J segment usage, diversity estimates, rarefaction and pairwise overlap. Diversity was estimated with Chao1, ChaoE, Efron-Thisted, Shannon and inverse Simpson indices, and also on datasets down-sampled to the smallest sample. For repertoire overlap, CDR3 nucleotide sequence, V gene and J gene had to match strictly, and clustering was done by Jaccard-based multidimensional scaling. Thymus samples yielded on average about 810,000 unique TCRB clonotypes, compared with around 79,000 from blood samples.

This receptor was identified in a boy less than two years old with a congenital heart defect. Donor details come from another sample of the same person, matched by shared clones. Sample: thymocytes. The chain is made from TRBV10-2 and TRBJ2-7; TRBD1 fits 11 bases in the junction. The CDR3 region has the sequence CASSAFRDRGKVGYEQYF. At the DNA level, the sequence is TGCGCCAGCAGCGCCTTCCGGGACAGGGGGAAAGTAGGCTACGAGCAGTACTTC.